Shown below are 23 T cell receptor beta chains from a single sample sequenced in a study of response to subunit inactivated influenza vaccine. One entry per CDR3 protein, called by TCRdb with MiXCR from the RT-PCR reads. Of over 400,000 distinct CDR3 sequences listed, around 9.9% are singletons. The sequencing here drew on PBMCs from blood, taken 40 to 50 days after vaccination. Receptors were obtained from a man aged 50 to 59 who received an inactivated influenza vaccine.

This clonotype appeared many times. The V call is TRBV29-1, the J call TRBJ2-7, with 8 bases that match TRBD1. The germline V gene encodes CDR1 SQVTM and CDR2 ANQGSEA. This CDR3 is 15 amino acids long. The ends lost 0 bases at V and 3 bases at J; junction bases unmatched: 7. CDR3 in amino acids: CSVEDPQGAVYEQYF. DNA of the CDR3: TGCAGCGTTGAAGATCCGCAGGGGGCAGTCTACGAGCAGTACTTC.

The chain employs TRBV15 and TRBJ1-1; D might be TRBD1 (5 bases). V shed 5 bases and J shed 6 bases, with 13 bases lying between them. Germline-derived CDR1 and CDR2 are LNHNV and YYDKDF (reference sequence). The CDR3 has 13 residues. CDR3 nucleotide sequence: TGTGCCACCAGCGGACCGGACACATCTGAAGCTTTCTTT. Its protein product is CATSGPDTSEAFF.

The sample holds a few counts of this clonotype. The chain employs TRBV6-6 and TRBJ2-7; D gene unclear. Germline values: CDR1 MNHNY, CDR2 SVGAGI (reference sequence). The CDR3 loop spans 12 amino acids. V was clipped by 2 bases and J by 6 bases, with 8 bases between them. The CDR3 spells CASSYGPREQYF. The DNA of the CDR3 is TGTGCCAGCAGTTACGGACCCCGCGAGCAGTACTTC.

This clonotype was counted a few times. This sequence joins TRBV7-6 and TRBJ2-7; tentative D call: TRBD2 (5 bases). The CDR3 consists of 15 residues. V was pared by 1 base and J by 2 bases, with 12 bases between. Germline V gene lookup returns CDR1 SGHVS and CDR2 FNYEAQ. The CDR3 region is CASSLDEGFTYEQYF. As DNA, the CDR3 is TGTGCCAGCAGCTTAGACGAGGGTTTTACCTACGAGCAGTACTTC.

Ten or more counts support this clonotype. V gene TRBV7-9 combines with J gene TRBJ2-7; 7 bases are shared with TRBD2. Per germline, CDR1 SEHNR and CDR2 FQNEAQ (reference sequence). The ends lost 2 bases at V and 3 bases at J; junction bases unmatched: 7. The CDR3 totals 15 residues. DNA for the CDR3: TGTGCCAGCAGCTTATTGGCGGGAGTGATCTACGAGCAGTACTTC. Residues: CASSLLAGVIYEQYF.

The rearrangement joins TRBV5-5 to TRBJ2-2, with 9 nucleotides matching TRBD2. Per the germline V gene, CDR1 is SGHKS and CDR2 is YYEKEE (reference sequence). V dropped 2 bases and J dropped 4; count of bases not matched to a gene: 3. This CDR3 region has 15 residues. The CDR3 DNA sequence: TGTGCCAGCAGCTTCAGGCGGGAGGGCACCGGGGAGCTGTTTTTT. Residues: CASSFRREGTGELFF.

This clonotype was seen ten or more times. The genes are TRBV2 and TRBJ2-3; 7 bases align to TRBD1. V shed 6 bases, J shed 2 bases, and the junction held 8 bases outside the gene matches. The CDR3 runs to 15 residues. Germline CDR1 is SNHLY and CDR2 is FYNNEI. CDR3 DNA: TGTGCCAGCAGGGTACAGGGGTCCCCCACAGATACGCAGTATTTT. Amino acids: CASRVQGSPTDTQYF.

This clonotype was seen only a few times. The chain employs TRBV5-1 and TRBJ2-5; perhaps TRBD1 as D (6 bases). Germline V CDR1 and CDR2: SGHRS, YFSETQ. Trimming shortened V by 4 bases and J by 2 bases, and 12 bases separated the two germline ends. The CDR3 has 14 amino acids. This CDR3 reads CASSQDSNQETQYF. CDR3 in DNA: TGCGCCAGCAGCCAGGACAGCAATCAAGAGACCCAGTACTTC.

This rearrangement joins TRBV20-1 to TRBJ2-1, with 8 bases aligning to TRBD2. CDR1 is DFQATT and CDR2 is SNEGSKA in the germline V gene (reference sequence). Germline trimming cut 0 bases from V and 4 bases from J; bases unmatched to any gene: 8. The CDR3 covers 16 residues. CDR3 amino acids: CSARDTGGLGYNEQFF. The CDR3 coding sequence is TGCAGTGCTAGAGATACGGGGGGGCTAGGATACAATGAGCAGTTCTTC.

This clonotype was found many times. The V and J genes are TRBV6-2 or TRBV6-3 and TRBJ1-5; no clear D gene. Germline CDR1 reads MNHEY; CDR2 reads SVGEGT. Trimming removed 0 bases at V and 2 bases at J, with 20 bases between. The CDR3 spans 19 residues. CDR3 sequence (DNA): TGTGCCAGCAGTTACTCGTCGAGGTCGGGCTTCGGGGGCAATCAGCCCCAGCATTTT. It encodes CASSYSSRSGFGGNQPQHF.

The CDR3 sequence is CSARSRDRGRTDTQYF. The CDR3 bases are TGCAGTGCTAGATCCCGGGACAGGGGGAGGACAGATACGCAGTATTTT. This chain joins TRBV20-1 and TRBJ2-3; 11 positions agree with TRBD1. There are 16 residues in the CDR3. Per germline, CDR1 DFQATT and CDR2 SNEGSKA (reference sequence). The junction had 7 bases not matched to a gene; V was cut back by 2 bases and J by 3 bases.

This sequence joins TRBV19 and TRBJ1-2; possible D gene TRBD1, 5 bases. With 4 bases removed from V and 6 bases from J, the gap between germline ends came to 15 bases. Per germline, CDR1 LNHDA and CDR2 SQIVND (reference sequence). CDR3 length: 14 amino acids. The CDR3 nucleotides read TGTGCCAGTAGTAGCGGGACTTCCGTCCATGGCTACACCTTC. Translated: CASSSGTSVHGYTF.

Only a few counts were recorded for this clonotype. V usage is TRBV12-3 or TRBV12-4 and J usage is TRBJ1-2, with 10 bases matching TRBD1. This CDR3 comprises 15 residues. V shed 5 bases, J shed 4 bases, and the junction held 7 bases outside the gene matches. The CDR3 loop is CASSDRDRGLYGYTF. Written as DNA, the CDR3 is TGTGCCAGCAGTGACCGGGACAGGGGACTCTATGGCTACACCTTC.

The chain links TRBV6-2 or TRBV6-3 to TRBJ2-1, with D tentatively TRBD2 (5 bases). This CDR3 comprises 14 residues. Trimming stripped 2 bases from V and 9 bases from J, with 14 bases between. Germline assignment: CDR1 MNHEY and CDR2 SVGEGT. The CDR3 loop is CASSYTQTSPEQFF. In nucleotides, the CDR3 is TGTGCCAGCAGTTACACCCAAACTAGTCCTGAGCAGTTCTTC.

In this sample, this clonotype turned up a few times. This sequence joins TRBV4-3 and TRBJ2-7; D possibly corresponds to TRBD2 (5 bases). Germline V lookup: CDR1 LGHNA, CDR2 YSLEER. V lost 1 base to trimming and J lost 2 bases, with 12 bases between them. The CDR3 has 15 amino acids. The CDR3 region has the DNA TGCGCCAGCAGCCAAGTCGTCAGAGGGCCCTACGAGCAGTACTTC. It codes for CASSQVVRGPYEQYF.

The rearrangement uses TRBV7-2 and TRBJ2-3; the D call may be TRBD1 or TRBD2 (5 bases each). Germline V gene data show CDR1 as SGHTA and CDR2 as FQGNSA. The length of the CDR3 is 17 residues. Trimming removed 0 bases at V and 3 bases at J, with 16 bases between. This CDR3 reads CASSLAPGLGLTDTQYF. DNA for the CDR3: TGTGCCAGCAGCTTAGCGCCGGGGCTAGGCCTAACAGATACGCAGTATTTT.

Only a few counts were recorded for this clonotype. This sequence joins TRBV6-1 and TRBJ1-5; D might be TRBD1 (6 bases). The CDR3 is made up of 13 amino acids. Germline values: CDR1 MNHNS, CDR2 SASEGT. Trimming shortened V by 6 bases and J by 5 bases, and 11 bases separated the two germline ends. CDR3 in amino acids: CASRTGIYQPQHF. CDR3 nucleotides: TGTGCCAGCAGAACAGGGATCTATCAGCCCCAGCATTTT.

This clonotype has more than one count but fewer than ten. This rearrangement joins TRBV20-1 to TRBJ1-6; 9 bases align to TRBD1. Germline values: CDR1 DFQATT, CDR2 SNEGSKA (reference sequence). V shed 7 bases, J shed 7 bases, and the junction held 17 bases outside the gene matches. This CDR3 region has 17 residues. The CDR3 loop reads CSVPDFGQGTRNSPLHF. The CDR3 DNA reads TGCAGTGTCCCAGACTTCGGACAGGGGACGAGGAATTCACCCCTCCACTTT.

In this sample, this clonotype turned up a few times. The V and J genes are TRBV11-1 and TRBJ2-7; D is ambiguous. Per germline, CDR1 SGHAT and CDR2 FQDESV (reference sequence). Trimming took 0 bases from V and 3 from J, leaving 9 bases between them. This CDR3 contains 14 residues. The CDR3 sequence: CASSLAHRNYEQYF. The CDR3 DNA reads TGTGCCAGCAGCTTAGCACACCGAAACTACGAGCAGTACTTC.

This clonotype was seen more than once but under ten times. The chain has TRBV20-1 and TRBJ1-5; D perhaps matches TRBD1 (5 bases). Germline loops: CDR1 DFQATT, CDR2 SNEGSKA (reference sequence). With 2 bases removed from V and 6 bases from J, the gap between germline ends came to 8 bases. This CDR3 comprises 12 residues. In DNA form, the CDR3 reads TGCAGTGCTAGACAGGGCATTCAGCCCCAGCATTTT. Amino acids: CSARQGIQPQHF.

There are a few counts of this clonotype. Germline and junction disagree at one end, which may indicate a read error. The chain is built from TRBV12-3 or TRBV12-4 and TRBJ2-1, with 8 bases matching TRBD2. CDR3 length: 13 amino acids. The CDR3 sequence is CASSVAGNNEQFF. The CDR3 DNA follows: TGTGCCAGCAGTGTAGCGGGAAACAATGAGCAGTTCTTC.

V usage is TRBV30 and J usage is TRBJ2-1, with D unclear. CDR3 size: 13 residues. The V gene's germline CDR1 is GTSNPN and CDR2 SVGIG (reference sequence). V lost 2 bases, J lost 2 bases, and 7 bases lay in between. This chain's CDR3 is CAWSFSTYNEQFF. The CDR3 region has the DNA TGTGCCTGGAGTTTTTCAACCTACAATGAGCAGTTCTTC. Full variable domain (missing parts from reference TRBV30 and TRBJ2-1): SQTIHQWPATLVQPVGSPLSLECTVEGTSNPNLYWYRQAAGRGLQLLFYSVGIGQISSEVPQNLSASRPQDRQFILSSKKLLLSDSGFYLCAWSFSTYNEQFFGPGTRLTVL.

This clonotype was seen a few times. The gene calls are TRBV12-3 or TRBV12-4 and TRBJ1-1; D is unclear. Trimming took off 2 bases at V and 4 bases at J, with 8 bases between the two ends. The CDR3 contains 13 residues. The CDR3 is CASSLTEGTEAFF. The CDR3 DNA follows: TGTGCCAGCAGTTTAACGGAGGGCACTGAAGCTTTCTTT.